The next 24 T cell receptor beta chains were all read from a single sample in a study of cytomegalovirus exposure and HLA in healthy donors. PCR primers comprised 60 Vbeta and 13 Jbeta primers. TCRdb's table, derived via immunoSEQ multiplex PCR, lists solely in-frame clones and lacks some. The table lists roughly 100,000 clones, about 80% of them singletons. The specimen sequenced was PBMCs. Every receptor here comes from a young man in good health and CMV-seronegative.

V and J are TRBV6-1 and TRBJ1-4; 9 bases are shared with TRBD1. With V trimmed by 4 bases and J by 9 bases, 9 bases remained unmatched. The CDR3 spans 15 residues. The germline V gene encodes CDR1 MNHNS and CDR2 SASEGT. In nucleotides, the CDR3 is TGTGCCAGCAGTGGGCAAGAGGGGACAGGGCAAAAACTGTTTTTT. This sequence encodes CASSGQEGTGQKLFF.

The gene calls are TRBV5-1 and TRBJ1-1; maybe TRBD1 (5 bases). The V end was cut by 0 bases, the J end by 10 bases, with 10 bases between. Germline V gene lookup returns CDR1 SGHRS and CDR2 YFSETQ. The CDR3 runs to 12 residues. The CDR3 DNA reads as TGCGCCAGCAGCTTGGACAGGCATGGAGCTTTCTTT. As protein: CASSLDRHGAFF.

The chain carries TRBV27 and TRBJ1-4; the D is unclear. Per germline, CDR1 MNHEY and CDR2 SMNVEV (reference sequence). The CDR3 spans 15 residues. Trimming took off 5 bases at V and 8 bases at J, with 18 bases between the two ends. The CDR3 DNA is TGTGCCAGCAGTCCCCTTGGAGGGATTTGGGAAAAACTGTTTTTT. This sequence encodes CASSPLGGIWEKLFF.

The chain employs TRBV10-3 and TRBJ1-1; TRBD1 agrees at 8 bases. The CDR3 has 13 residues. Germline loops: CDR1 ENHRY, CDR2 SYGVKD. Trimming took 6 bases from V and 5 from J; bases not matched to a gene: 5. The CDR3 DNA follows: TGTGCCATCAGCGGACAGGGTAGGACTGAAGCTTTCTTT. Translating gives CAISGQGRTEAFF.

This sequence joins TRBV28 and TRBJ2-1, with D unclear. V lost 3 bases and J lost 3, with 18 bases in between. The V gene's germline CDR1 is MDHEN and CDR2 SYDVKM. This CDR3 region has 17 residues. CDR3 region: CASSFVVSRRSYNEQFF. Written as DNA, the CDR3 is TGTGCCAGCAGTTTTGTTGTCTCGCGAAGAAGCTACAATGAGCAGTTCTTC.

This rearrangement joins TRBV9 to TRBJ2-1; weak D call: TRBD1 (5 bases). V was clipped by 4 bases and J by 2 bases, with 22 bases between them. Germline V gives CDR1 SGDLS, CDR2 YYNGEE. The CDR3 consists of 18 residues. CDR3 sequence: CASSKRTPSEATYNEQFF. As DNA, the CDR3 is TGTGCCAGCAGCAAAAGGACACCTTCAGAGGCCACCTACAATGAGCAGTTCTTC.

The chain is built from TRBV6-1 and TRBJ2-3; weak D call: TRBD2 (5 bases). The germline V and J ends were trimmed by 1 base and 2 bases, with 13 bases remaining between them. Germline V gives CDR1 MNHNS, CDR2 SASEGT. There are 16 residues in the CDR3. CDR3 in amino acids: CASSEGGGRPTDTQYF. The CDR3 nucleotides read TGTGCCAGCAGTGAAGGTGGAGGCAGGCCCACAGATACGCAGTATTTT.

The chain combines TRBV18 with TRBJ1-5; 9 bases match TRBD1. V lost 6 bases to trimming and J lost 6 bases; unmatched junction nucleotides: 12. Looked up from germline, CDR1 is KGHSH and CDR2 is LQKENI. CDR3 length: 16 amino acids. The CDR3 coding sequence is TGTGCCAGCTCTCACACCGGGACAGGGATAGGTCAGCCCCAGCATTTT. As protein: CASSHTGTGIGQPQHF. The variable domain in full, with the rest retrieved from reference TRBV18 and TRBJ1-5, is NAGVMQNPRHLVRRRGQEARLRCSPMKGHSHVYWYRQLPEEGLKFMVYLQKENIIDESGMPKERFSAEFPKEGPSILRIQQVVRGDSAAYFCASSHTGTGIGQPQHFGDGTRLSIL.

The rearrangement joins TRBV28 to TRBJ2-6; 7 bases agree with TRBD1. This CDR3 contains 17 residues. Germline values: CDR1 MDHEN, CDR2 SYDVKM. J lost 2 bases, V lost 2 bases, and 6 bases had no gene match. CDR3 protein: CASSLSHDRAGANVLTF. The CDR3 DNA follows: TGTGCCAGCAGTTTAAGTCACGACAGGGCTGGGGCCAACGTCCTGACTTTC.

The J gene is TRBJ2-1, the V gene TRBV4-3; weak D call: TRBD1 (5 bases). Trimming pared 0 bases from V and 5 bases from J, leaving 17 bases between. The CDR3 is 17 amino acids. From germline, CDR1 is LGHNA and CDR2 YSLEER. This CDR3 reads CASSQDLGALTHNEQFF. The CDR3 DNA reads as TGCGCCAGCAGCCAAGATCTAGGGGCCCTAACACACAATGAGCAGTTCTTC.

This chain uses TRBV7-2 with TRBJ1-1; D possibly corresponds to TRBD1 (6 bases). V shed 4 bases and J shed 1 base, with 7 bases lying between them. The CDR3 runs to 13 residues. The germline CDR1 and CDR2 sequences are SGHTA and FQGNSA. The CDR3 sequence is CASSYRENTEAFF. The DNA for the CDR3 is TGTGCCAGCAGCTACAGGGAGAACACTGAAGCTTTCTTT.

This clone has only one observation. V gene TRBV15 combines with J gene TRBJ1-4; a possible D gene is TRBD1 (5 bases). With 5 bases removed from V and 7 bases from J, the gap between germline ends came to 17 bases. The CDR3 spans 15 residues. Per the germline V gene, CDR1 is LNHNV and CDR2 is YYDKDF (reference sequence). This CDR3 reads CATSPTGVSGEKLFF. The CDR3 DNA follows: TGTGCCACCAGCCCGACGGGGGTATCGGGTGAAAAACTGTTTTTT.

This clone was picked up a small number of times. J is TRBJ1-1 and V is TRBV30; maybe TRBD1 (5 bases). This CDR3 region has 13 residues. Germline loops: CDR1 GTSNPN, CDR2 SVGIG (reference sequence). V shed 4 bases and J shed 0 bases, with 9 bases lying between them. The CDR3 bases are TGTGCCTGGACAGGGTTAATGAACACTGAAGCTTTCTTT. Encoded protein: CAWTGLMNTEAFF.

This sequence joins TRBV6-5 and TRBJ2-7, with D hard to call. V was clipped by 3 bases and J by 4 bases, with 19 bases between them. Looked up from germline, CDR1 is MNHEY and CDR2 is SVGAGI. The CDR3 contains 16 residues. The CDR3 DNA reads as TGTGCCAGCAGTTATGGCCCAGACTTGCCCCTATACGAGCAGTACTTC. Its protein product is CASSYGPDLPLYEQYF.

The chain recombines TRBV27 with TRBJ1-2, with 8 positions matching TRBD1. The V segment lost 5 bases and the J segment 8 bases; nucleotides outside the gene matches: 7. CDR3 length: 13 amino acids. Germline lookup yields CDR1 MNHEY and CDR2 SMNVEV (reference sequence). CDR3 nucleotides: TGTGCCAGCAGTATTGGACAGGGTCTCGGCTACACCTTC. This codes for CASSIGQGLGYTF.

This chain links TRBV19 with TRBJ1-2; 8 bases match TRBD1. Germline assignment: CDR1 LNHDA and CDR2 SQIVND (reference sequence). The CDR3 runs to 13 residues. With V trimmed by 9 bases and J by 5 bases, 8 bases remained unmatched. This chain's CDR3 is CASEDRAKYGYTF. The CDR3 nucleotides read TGTGCCAGCGAGGACAGGGCCAAGTATGGCTACACCTTC.

This clone was seen only a few times. V usage is TRBV18 and J usage is TRBJ2-3, with 7 bases lining up with TRBD1. V lost 8 bases to trimming and J lost 0 bases; unmatched junction nucleotides: 5. Germline CDR1 KGHSH, CDR2 LQKENI. This CDR3 is 14 amino acids long. CDR3 nucleotide sequence: TGTGCCAGCGCAAGACAGGGCAGCACAGATACGCAGTATTTT. Translated: CASARQGSTDTQYF.

The V call is TRBV9, the J call TRBJ1-5; 7 bases match TRBD1. The CDR3 spans 14 residues. Germline CDR1 is SGDLS and CDR2 is YYNGEE. The ends lost 3 bases at V and 5 bases at J; junction bases unmatched: 5. DNA for the CDR3: TGTGCCAGCAGCGGACAGGGTCAAGATCAGCCCCAGCATTTT. Protein product: CASSGQGQDQPQHF.

V and J are TRBV28 and TRBJ1-1; TRBD1 might be the D (6 bases). Per germline, CDR1 MDHEN and CDR2 SYDVKM. This CDR3 is 12 amino acids long. With 8 bases removed from V and 10 bases from J, the gap between germline ends came to 17 bases. Here the CDR3 reads CASGPSGTRAFF. The CDR3 nucleotides are TGTGCCAGCGGGCCCTCCGGGACAAGAGCTTTCTTT.

The V call is TRBV9, the J call TRBJ2-7, with a possible D match to TRBD2 (5 bases). V dropped 0 bases and J dropped 1 base, with 8 bases sitting between them. This CDR3 spans 14 amino acids. The germline CDR1 and CDR2 sequences are SGDLS and YYNGEE. CDR3 in DNA: TGTGCCAGCAGCGTAGGTAGCGATTCCTACGAGCAGTACTTC. Its translation is CASSVGSDSYEQYF.

This clone was picked up a small number of times. The V gene is TRBV5-4, the J gene TRBJ2-3; the match to TRBD2 covers 10 bases. Germline trimming cut 0 bases from V and 8 bases from J; bases unmatched to any gene: 6. The CDR3 totals 15 residues. Germline V gene lookup returns CDR1 SGHNT and CDR2 YYREEE (reference sequence). As DNA, the CDR3 is TGTGCCAGCAGCTTGGGAGGGAGCGGGAGGGGTACGCAGTATTTT. Protein: CASSLGGSGRGTQYF.

The chain has TRBV25-1 and TRBJ2-7; the D gene is possibly TRBD1 (6 bases). The CDR3 covers 14 residues. V lost 8 bases, J lost 3 bases, and 17 bases lay in between. CDR1 and CDR2 (germline): MGHDK, SYGVNS. DNA for the CDR3: TGTGCCAGCGCCGGGACATCTACCCTCTACGAGCAGTACTTC. It yields the protein CASAGTSTLYEQYF.

The gene calls are TRBV9 and TRBJ2-7; D not resolved. CDR1 is SGDLS, CDR2 YYNGEE, per germline. The germline V and J ends were trimmed by 0 bases and 2 bases, with 9 bases remaining between them. The CDR3 has 14 amino acids. The CDR3 DNA reads as TGTGCCAGCAGCGTAGGAGTCTCAACCTACGAGCAGTACTTC. Protein: CASSVGVSTYEQYF. Using reference TRBV9 and TRBJ2-7 for the parts outside the CDR3, the full variable domain is DSGVTQTPKHLITATGQRVTLRCSPRSGDLSVYWYQQSLDQGLQFLIQYYNGEERAKGNILERFSAQQFPDLHSELNLSSLELGDSALYFCASSVGVSTYEQYFGPGTRLTVT.

In this sample, this clone turned up once. The chain employs TRBV27 and TRBJ2-7; a weak D match, TRBD2 (5 bases). Germline assignment: CDR1 MNHEY and CDR2 SMNVEV (reference sequence). V gave up 5 bases and J gave up 2 bases, with 10 bases separating them. The CDR3 runs to 13 residues. The CDR3 sequence is CASSTLGAYEQYF. In nucleotides, the CDR3 is TGTGCCAGCAGTACCCTGGGAGCCTACGAGCAGTACTTC.